The 23 T cell receptor beta chains given below trace back to one sample, sequenced in a study of CD8+ T cells in alopecia areata. Treatment specified: oral pan-JAK inhibitor, 5-10 mg twice daily. cDNA reverse transcribed from extracted RNA served as the sequencing template. TCRdb's table, derived via immunoSEQ multiplex PCR, lists solely in-frame clones and lacks some. Among around 150,000 clones listed, 65% to 90% were seen once. Source: CD8+ T cells sorted from blood, taken at week 4, from a patient treated with tofacitinib. The receptors stem from a human donor with alopecia areata.

This rearrangement joins TRBV5-4 to TRBJ2-1; 11 bases agree with TRBD2. From germline, CDR1 is SGHNT and CDR2 YYREEE (reference sequence). The CDR3 runs 15 residues. The ends lost 1 base at V and 8 bases at J; junction bases unmatched: 5. CDR3 residues: CASSLLAGGLYEQFF. CDR3 in DNA: TGTGCCAGCAGCTTGTTAGCGGGGGGGCTCTATGAGCAGTTCTTC.

This chain links TRBV4-1 with TRBJ2-7; D is unresolved. The CDR3 covers 14 residues. V was clipped by 4 bases and J by 3 bases, with 13 bases between them. Germline V lookup: CDR1 MGHRA, CDR2 YSYEKL. The CDR3 here is CASSPTLDGYEQYF. CDR3 bases: TGCGCCAGCAGCCCGACTCTTGACGGCTACGAGCAGTACTTC.

This chain connects TRBV29-1 to TRBJ2-7, with 8 nucleotides matching TRBD1. In germline, CDR1 is SQVTM, CDR2 ANQGSEA. The junction had 3 bases not matched to a gene; V was cut back by 3 bases and J by 5 bases. CDR3 length: 12 amino acids. The DNA for the CDR3 is TGCAGCGTTGATGAGACAGGGGACGAGCAGTACTTC. Translation: CSVDETGDEQYF.

This clone was seen a single time. The chain employs TRBV14 and TRBJ1-6; TRBD1 might be the D (5 bases). V shed 0 bases and J shed 6 bases, with 12 bases lying between them. Per germline, CDR1 SGHDN and CDR2 FVKESK. The CDR3 runs 16 residues. In nucleotides, the CDR3 is TGTGCCAGCAGCCAAGATGTTTACAGGTTTAATTCACCCCTCCACTTT. This gives the protein CASSQDVYRFNSPLHF.

The J gene is TRBJ2-2, the V gene TRBV4-3; no definite D call. Germline loops: CDR1 LGHNA, CDR2 YSLEER. The CDR3 is 13 residues long. Trimming cost V 4 bases and J 4 bases, with 7 bases left between them. CDR3 residues: CASSRVGTGELFF. Written as DNA, the CDR3 is TGCGCCAGCAGCCGGGTTGGCACCGGGGAGCTGTTTTTT.

This clone was seen more than once but under ten times. This chain connects TRBV4-3 to TRBJ2-1; TRBD1 matches at 7 bases. The V gene end was trimmed by 1 base and the J gene end by 6 bases; junction bases not matched to a gene: 9. Per the germline V gene, CDR1 is LGHNA and CDR2 is YSLEER. The CDR3 runs 16 residues. The CDR3: CASSQAHDRAGNEQFF. The DNA of the CDR3 is TGCGCCAGCAGCCAAGCCCACGACAGGGCAGGCAATGAGCAGTTCTTC.

The chain is built from TRBV13 and TRBJ2-5; D ambiguous. The V gene's germline CDR1 is PRHDT and CDR2 FYEKMQ (reference sequence). The CDR3 has 13 amino acids. Deletions cut 5 bases from V and 1 base from J, with 8 bases between. CDR3 region: CASSPGAQETQYF. As DNA, the CDR3 is TGTGCCAGCAGCCCCGGTGCCCAAGAGACCCAGTACTTC.

This clone was counted a single time. The rearrangement links TRBV2 to TRBJ2-2, with 7 bases aligning to TRBD2. Germline V gene data show CDR1 as SNHLY and CDR2 as FYNNEI. CDR3 size: 13 residues. V shed 8 bases and J 5 bases; nucleotides not matched to a gene: 5. The CDR3 DNA reads TGTGCCAGCCGAACTAGCGATACCGGGGAGCTGTTTTTT. Protein sequence: CASRTSDTGELFF.

A few counts support this clone. The chain uses TRBV11-2 and TRBJ2-1, with 8 bases identical to TRBD2. The CDR3 contains 14 residues. The trim removed 8 bases at V and 4 bases at J, leaving 7 bases unmatched. Germline assignment: CDR1 SGHAT and CDR2 FQNNGV. The CDR3 reads CASRPGGAYNEQFF. The CDR3 DNA reads as TGTGCCAGCCGCCCGGGGGGGGCGTACAATGAGCAGTTCTTC.

This sequence joins TRBV29-1 and TRBJ2-7, with D hard to call. Germline V lookup: CDR1 SQVTM, CDR2 ANQGSEA. V lost 1 base, J lost 3 bases, and 10 bases lay in between. The CDR3 totals 13 residues. CDR3 in DNA: TGCAGCGTTGAAGGGGGATCAGACTACGAGCAGTACTTC. Its protein is CSVEGGSDYEQYF.

The CDR3 protein is CSVAWDSQETQYF. In nucleotides, the CDR3 is TGCAGCGTTGCCTGGGACTCGCAAGAGACCCAGTACTTC. The rearrangement links TRBV29-1 to TRBJ2-5, with a possible D match to TRBD2 (6 bases). The CDR3 has 13 residues. Germline lookup yields CDR1 SQVTM and CDR2 ANQGSEA. V lost 4 bases and J lost 2, with 11 bases in between.

The chain employs TRBV25-1 and TRBJ2-7; TRBD1 matches at 7 bases. The CDR3 extends over 13 amino acids. Germline loops: CDR1 MGHDK, CDR2 SYGVNS. The V gene end was trimmed by 3 bases and the J gene end by 3 bases; junction bases not matched to a gene: 2. The CDR3 DNA reads as TGTGCCAGCAGTGACTGGGACAGCTACGAGCAGTACTTC. The encoded protein is CASSDWDSYEQYF.

This chain connects TRBV11-2 to TRBJ2-6; 10 bases are shared with TRBD1. V was clipped by 5 bases and J by 0 bases; unmatched bases: 4. Germline V gene lookup returns CDR1 SGHAT and CDR2 FQNNGV. This CDR3 comprises 17 residues. The CDR3 spells CASSVRDRGSGANVLTF. CDR3 sequence (DNA): TGTGCCAGCAGCGTCCGGGACAGGGGCTCTGGGGCCAACGTCCTGACTTTC.

This chain uses TRBV30 with TRBJ1-5, with D possibly being TRBD1 (5 bases). The CDR3 is made up of 16 amino acids. The germline V gene encodes CDR1 GTSNPN and CDR2 SVGIG (reference sequence). V gave up 4 bases and J gave up 0 bases, with 16 bases separating them. The CDR3 here is CAWTGPGDISNQPQHF. The CDR3 DNA follows: TGTGCCTGGACCGGACCGGGGGATATTAGCAATCAGCCCCAGCATTTT.

V gene TRBV4-3 combines with J gene TRBJ2-1; D gene uncertain. CDR1 is LGHNA and CDR2 is YSLEER in the germline V gene. Deletions cut 0 bases from V and 3 bases from J, with 9 bases between. The CDR3 has 15 residues. CDR3 in amino acids: CASSQDGIRYNEQFF. The CDR3 bases are TGCGCCAGCAGCCAAGATGGGATACGCTACAATGAGCAGTTCTTC.

This chain links TRBV19 with TRBJ2-5; the match to TRBD2 covers 10 bases. V shed 6 bases, J shed 2 bases, and the junction held 6 bases outside the gene matches. Germline V CDR1 and CDR2: LNHDA, SQIVND (reference sequence). CDR3 length: 15 amino acids. CDR3 region: CASRPGLAEQETQYF. The CDR3, as DNA: TGTGCCAGTAGGCCAGGACTAGCGGAACAAGAGACCCAGTACTTC.

This clone was seen once. The chain recombines TRBV4-1 with TRBJ2-1, with 10 bases that match TRBD2. CDR3 length: 15 residues. Germline V CDR1 and CDR2: MGHRA, YSYEKL. The junction had 7 bases not matched to a gene; V was cut back by 4 bases and J by 7 bases. The CDR3 spells CASSPLGLATNEQFF. CDR3 sequence (DNA): TGCGCCAGCAGCCCCCTGGGACTAGCGACAAATGAGCAGTTCTTC.

The V gene is TRBV27, the J gene TRBJ1-6; 7 bases are shared with TRBD1. V lost 5 bases, J lost 4 bases, and 14 bases stayed unmatched. This CDR3 has 18 residues. From germline, CDR1 is MNHEY and CDR2 SMNVEV (reference sequence). Here the CDR3 DNA reads TGTGCCAGCAGTCTGGGGTCAGGGGGGGAAGGGTATAATTCACCCCTCCACTTT. Its protein product is CASSLGSGGEGYNSPLHF.

This clone showed up just once. The V call is TRBV6-6, the J call TRBJ2-6; D ambiguous. Looked up from germline, CDR1 is MNHNY and CDR2 is SVGAGI (reference sequence). The CDR3 has 13 amino acids. Trimming removed 4 bases at V and 0 bases at J, with 1 base between. The CDR3 nucleotides are TGTGCCAGCAGTTTCTCTGGGGCCAACGTCCTGACTTTC. This codes for CASSFSGANVLTF.

The chain couples TRBV11-2 to TRBJ1-6; D gene ambiguous. Germline V gene sequence: CDR1 SGHAT, CDR2 FQNNGV. With 3 bases removed from V and 0 bases from J, the gap between germline ends came to 9 bases. This CDR3 has 16 residues. The CDR3 bases are TGTGCCAGCAGCTTCGACATGAGCTCCTATAATTCACCCCTCCACTTT. Protein sequence: CASSFDMSSYNSPLHF.

V gene TRBV4-1 combines with J gene TRBJ1-5, with 10 bases lining up with TRBD1. The germline CDR1 and CDR2 sequences are MGHRA and YSYEKL. V lost 5 bases and J lost 6; bases outside the gene matches: 7. The CDR3 spans 15 residues. CDR3 amino acids: CASSLRQGAIQPQHF. The CDR3 bases are TGCGCCAGCAGCTTACGACAGGGGGCGATTCAGCCCCAGCATTTT.

This chain connects TRBV6-5 to TRBJ2-5; a possible D gene is TRBD1 (6 bases). Germline assignment: CDR1 MNHEY and CDR2 SVGAGI. Deletions cut 7 bases from V and 1 base from J, with 10 bases between. The CDR3 sequence is 13 residues long. CDR3 in amino acids: CASNLQGQETQYF. The CDR3 DNA is TGTGCCAGCAACCTACAGGGCCAAGAGACCCAGTACTTC.

V and J are TRBV10-3 and TRBJ1-2; 8 bases are shared with TRBD1. Germline V CDR1 and CDR2: ENHRY, SYGVKD. V was pared by 5 bases and J by 3 bases, with 20 bases of the junction left unmatched. The CDR3 has 19 amino acids. Here the CDR3 reads CAISSIPGDRGFSDYGYTF. The CDR3 DNA reads as TGTGCCATCAGTTCAATCCCGGGCGACAGGGGTTTTAGTGACTATGGCTACACCTTC.